These T cell receptor beta chains were read from a single sample in a study of T cell responses to AZD1222 COVID-19 vaccine. This table comes from immunoSEQ multiplex PCR, and its TCRdb copy is limited to in-frame clones, with some not included. Of approximately 75,000 clones in the sample, under 90% were seen once. Here the sequenced sample was peripheral blood, taken 28 days after the second AZD1222 dose. The receptors were gathered from an adult who received the AZD1222 COVID-19 vaccine. Each CDR3 is given with its conserved first and last residue. The order of the fields is J gene, V gene, clone size, D gene, CDR3 DNA, CDR3 protein. D genes are given only for firm matches. Size tells how often a clone was seen (once, few, many) or the class of an expanded clone, and some rows leave it out.

j_gene: TRBJ2-7; v_gene: TRBV5-4; abundance: once; d_gene: -; CDR3nt: TGTGCCAGCAGCTCCCCGACAGGTTCCTACGAGCAGTACTTC; CDR3aa: CASSSPTGSYEQYF
j_gene: TRBJ1-6; v_gene: TRBV12-3/TRBV12-4; abundance: -; d_gene: -; CDR3nt: TGTGCCAGCAGAAGACAGCATAATTCACCCCTCCACTTT; CDR3aa: CASRRQHNSPLHF
j_gene: TRBJ2-5; v_gene: TRBV27; abundance: -; d_gene: -; CDR3nt: TGTGCCAGCAGTTCGTTGACAGCCTTAAGGACCCAGTACTTC; CDR3aa: CASSSLTALRTQYF
j_gene: TRBJ1-2; v_gene: TRBV9; abundance: -; d_gene: -; CDR3nt: TGTGCCAGCAGCGTAGCCATGGGGCCCGGCTATGGCTACACCTTC; CDR3aa: CASSVAMGPGYGYTF
j_gene: TRBJ1-6; v_gene: TRBV6-2/TRBV6-3; abundance: -; d_gene: TRBD1; CDR3nt: TGTGCCAGCAGTTACAGGGGACAGCAGGATTCACCCCTCCACTTT; CDR3aa: CASSYRGQQDSPLHF
j_gene: TRBJ2-2; v_gene: TRBV5-8; abundance: -; d_gene: TRBD2; CDR3nt: TGTGCCAGCAGACATGGACTAGCGGGGGCCACCGGGGAGCTGTTTTTT; CDR3aa: CASRHGLAGATGELFF
j_gene: TRBJ1-1; v_gene: TRBV12-5; abundance: -; d_gene: -; CDR3nt: TGTGCTAGTGGTTTGGTACAGGGCAGCGAGGCTGAAGCTTTCTTT; CDR3aa: CASGLVQGSEAEAFF
j_gene: TRBJ1-2; v_gene: TRBV4-1; abundance: -; d_gene: TRBD1; CDR3nt: TGCGCCAGCAGCCAAGGACAGGGTTCTAACTATGGCTACACCTTC; CDR3aa: CASSQGQGSNYGYTF
j_gene: TRBJ2-3; v_gene: TRBV6-5; abundance: -; d_gene: -; CDR3nt: TGTGCCAGCAGTTACCGGGACTTCACAGATACGCAGTATTTT; CDR3aa: CASSYRDFTDTQYF
j_gene: TRBJ2-5; v_gene: TRBV7-2; abundance: -; d_gene: TRBD1; CDR3nt: TGTGCCAGCAGCAACCCGACAGGGGGCGAGAGAGAGACCCAGTACTTC; CDR3aa: CASSNPTGGERETQYF
j_gene: TRBJ2-7; v_gene: TRBV7-6; abundance: -; d_gene: -; CDR3nt: TGTGCCAGCAGCTTAGACGACAGCAGCTCCTACGAGCAGTACTTC; CDR3aa: CASSLDDSSSYEQYF
j_gene: TRBJ1-5; v_gene: TRBV2; abundance: -; d_gene: -; CDR3nt: TGTGCCAGCAGAGCCGGGACACTCAGCAATCAGCCCCAGCATTTT; CDR3aa: CASRAGTLSNQPQHF
j_gene: TRBJ1-5; v_gene: TRBV30; abundance: -; d_gene: TRBD1; CDR3nt: TGTGCCTGGACCAGGGGGGACCCAGGGGAGGGTCAGCCCCAGCATTTT; CDR3aa: CAWTRGDPGEGQPQHF
j_gene: TRBJ2-3; v_gene: TRBV19; abundance: -; d_gene: -; CDR3nt: TGTGCCAGTAGTACCCTCGCGCTTGGTGCGGATACGCAGTATTTT; CDR3aa: CASSTLALGADTQYF
j_gene: TRBJ2-1; v_gene: TRBV5-1; abundance: -; d_gene: TRBD2; CDR3nt: TGCGCCAGAAAACTAGCGGGGGCCCCGAACTCCTACAATGAGCAGTTCTTC; CDR3aa: CARKLAGAPNSYNEQFF
j_gene: TRBJ1-1; v_gene: TRBV5-8; abundance: -; d_gene: -; CDR3nt: TGTGCCAGCCACCCCCGAGCCCAGATTCGTCTTGACACTGAAGCTTTCTTT; CDR3aa: CASHPRAQIRLDTEAFF
j_gene: TRBJ2-5; v_gene: TRBV18; abundance: -; d_gene: -; CDR3nt: TGTGCCAGCTCCCCTGACGGTCAAGAGACCCAGTACTTC; CDR3aa: CASSPDGQETQYF
j_gene: TRBJ2-2; v_gene: TRBV4-3; abundance: -; d_gene: -; CDR3nt: TGCGCCAGCAGCCAAGAGAGTTACAGGCCGACCGGGGAGCTGTTTTTT; CDR3aa: CASSQESYRPTGELFF
j_gene: TRBJ2-1; v_gene: TRBV6-1; abundance: -; d_gene: TRBD1; CDR3nt: TGTGCCAGCAGTGATGGGACAGGGTACAATGAGCAGTTCTTC; CDR3aa: CASSDGTGYNEQFF
j_gene: TRBJ1-3; v_gene: TRBV28; abundance: -; d_gene: -; CDR3nt: TGTGCCAGCAGATTCCAGGGCTCTGGAAACACCATATATTTT; CDR3aa: CASRFQGSGNTIYF
j_gene: TRBJ2-3; v_gene: TRBV15; abundance: -; d_gene: -; CDR3nt: TGTGCCACCAGTCAGCCCGCACGGGGCACAGATACGCAGTATTTT; CDR3aa: CATSQPARGTDTQYF
j_gene: TRBJ1-5; v_gene: TRBV24-1; abundance: once; d_gene: -; CDR3nt: TGTGCCACCAGTCCCGCGGGGAATCAGCCCCAGCATTTT; CDR3aa: CATSPAGNQPQHF
j_gene: TRBJ1-5; v_gene: TRBV7-8; abundance: few; d_gene: -; CDR3nt: TGTGCCAGCAGCTTAACCCCCCTTGGTAGGGATCAGCCCCAGCATTTT; CDR3aa: CASSLTPLGRDQPQHF
j_gene: TRBJ1-4; v_gene: TRBV6-5; abundance: -; d_gene: TRBD1; CDR3nt: TGTGCCAGCAGCTCCCCGGGACAGGGGTTTGAAAAACTGTTTTTT; CDR3aa: CASSSPGQGFEKLFF
j_gene: TRBJ2-3; v_gene: TRBV2; abundance: -; d_gene: -; CDR3nt: TGTGCCAGCAGTGAAGAGGGGGATACGCAGTATTTT; CDR3aa: CASSEEGDTQYF
j_gene: TRBJ1-1; v_gene: TRBV7-9; abundance: -; d_gene: -; CDR3nt: TGTGCCAGCAGCTTGTCGAACACTGAAGCTTTCTTT; CDR3aa: CASSLSNTEAFF
j_gene: TRBJ2-7; v_gene: TRBV7-8; abundance: -; d_gene: -; CDR3nt: TGTGCCAGCAGCTTCCAGCGGGCTACTACCTACGAGCAGTACTTC; CDR3aa: CASSFQRATTYEQYF
j_gene: TRBJ1-1; v_gene: TRBV5-8; abundance: -; d_gene: -; CDR3nt: TGTGCCAGCAGCCCCATATGGGGACGAGGTGATGAAGCTTTCTTT; CDR3aa: CASSPIWGRGDEAFF
j_gene: TRBJ1-5; v_gene: TRBV2; abundance: -; d_gene: TRBD1; CDR3nt: TGTGCCAGCGGGGACGACAGGGGTTGGAATCAGCCCCAGCATTTT; CDR3aa: CASGDDRGWNQPQHF
j_gene: TRBJ1-2; v_gene: TRBV28; abundance: -; d_gene: TRBD1; CDR3nt: TGTGCCAGCAGGGTGGACAGGGACTATGGCTACACCTTC; CDR3aa: CASRVDRDYGYTF
j_gene: TRBJ1-4; v_gene: TRBV21-1; abundance: -; d_gene: -; CDR3nt: TGTGCCAGCAGCAAACTAGGTAATGAAAAACTGTTTTTT; CDR3aa: CASSKLGNEKLFF
j_gene: TRBJ1-2; v_gene: TRBV30; abundance: once; d_gene: TRBD1; CDR3nt: TGTGCCTTGACAGGGGGCGGCTATGGCTACACCTTC; CDR3aa: CALTGGGYGYTF
j_gene: TRBJ2-6; v_gene: TRBV7-9; abundance: -; d_gene: -; CDR3nt: TGTGCCAGCAGCTTAATTGGCAGCCCTGGCTCTGGGGCCAACGTCCTGACTTTC; CDR3aa: CASSLIGSPGSGANVLTF
j_gene: TRBJ1-2; v_gene: TRBV18; abundance: -; d_gene: TRBD1; CDR3nt: TGTGCCAGCTCTCCCGGACAGGGACGAGATAATGGCTACACCTTC; CDR3aa: CASSPGQGRDNGYTF
j_gene: TRBJ2-7; v_gene: TRBV12-3/TRBV12-4; abundance: -; d_gene: -; CDR3nt: TGTGCCAGCAGTTTAGCGCGGGGTACCGAGCAGTACTTC; CDR3aa: CASSLARGTEQYF
j_gene: TRBJ2-3; v_gene: TRBV3-1/TRBV3-2; abundance: -; d_gene: TRBD2; CDR3nt: TGTGCCAGCAGCTCCTCCGGGACTAAAATCCGGGATACGCAGTATTTT; CDR3aa: CASSSSGTKIRDTQYF
j_gene: TRBJ2-5; v_gene: TRBV12-2; abundance: once; d_gene: -; CDR3nt: TGTGCAAGTCGCTTAGCGCGGTTCTTAGTTCCGGAGACCCAGTACTTC; CDR3aa: CASRLARFLVPETQYF
j_gene: TRBJ1-2; v_gene: TRBV24-1; abundance: -; d_gene: -; CDR3nt: TGTGCCACCAGTGAGAGTGGGACCAACTATGGCTACACCTTC; CDR3aa: CATSESGTNYGYTF
j_gene: TRBJ1-1; v_gene: TRBV5-1; abundance: -; d_gene: -; CDR3nt: TGCGCCAGCAGCTTGGGTGGGACCTCAGAAGCTTTCTTT; CDR3aa: CASSLGGTSEAFF
j_gene: TRBJ1-2; v_gene: TRBV30; abundance: -; d_gene: -; CDR3nt: TGTGCCTGGATGGGGGCAGGGGAATATGGCTACACCTTC; CDR3aa: CAWMGAGEYGYTF
j_gene: TRBJ2-7; v_gene: TRBV15; abundance: -; d_gene: -; CDR3nt: TGTGCCACCAGCAACGTACGCGGGACGCCCTACGAGCAGTACTTC; CDR3aa: CATSNVRGTPYEQYF
j_gene: TRBJ2-7; v_gene: TRBV5-5; abundance: -; d_gene: TRBD1; CDR3nt: TGTGCCAGCAGCTTGGAGGGGACAGGGTTGATCGGCGAGCAGTACTTC; CDR3aa: CASSLEGTGLIGEQYF
j_gene: TRBJ1-3; v_gene: TRBV7-2; abundance: -; d_gene: TRBD1; CDR3nt: TGTGCCAGCAGCTTGGGGACGCCAGGGGGGTATGGAAACACCATATATTTT; CDR3aa: CASSLGTPGGYGNTIYF
j_gene: TRBJ2-2; v_gene: TRBV5-5; abundance: -; d_gene: -; CDR3nt: TGTGCCAGCAGCTTCTTTAGCCTGGGGACCGGGGAGCTGTTTTTT; CDR3aa: CASSFFSLGTGELFF
j_gene: TRBJ1-2; v_gene: TRBV4-1; abundance: once; d_gene: TRBD1; CDR3nt: TGCGCCAGCAGCCCTCGACAGGGAGGCTCGATAGCTGGCTACACCTTC; CDR3aa: CASSPRQGGSIAGYTF
j_gene: TRBJ1-1; v_gene: TRBV18; abundance: -; d_gene: -; CDR3nt: TGTGCCAGCTCACCACCCTCAGTAGGGGGTGAAGCTTTCTTT; CDR3aa: CASSPPSVGGEAFF
j_gene: TRBJ1-6; v_gene: TRBV13; abundance: -; d_gene: -; CDR3nt: TGTGCCAGCAGCCCGGACAGTTCTTCACCCCTCCACTTT; CDR3aa: CASSPDSSSPLHF
j_gene: TRBJ1-5; v_gene: TRBV3-1/TRBV3-2; abundance: -; d_gene: -; CDR3nt: TGTGCCAGCAGCCAAGCAGGGAGTGATCAGCCCCAGCATTTT; CDR3aa: CASSQAGSDQPQHF
j_gene: TRBJ1-2; v_gene: TRBV7-8; abundance: -; d_gene: -; CDR3nt: TGTGCCAGCAGCTTAGGGAGGCGGGGGAGGAACTATGGCTACACCTTC; CDR3aa: CASSLGRRGRNYGYTF
j_gene: TRBJ2-3; v_gene: TRBV3-1/TRBV3-2; abundance: -; d_gene: -; CDR3nt: TGTGCCAGCAGCCAAGACGGCCTAGGGCTAGCAAGAGATACGCAGTATTTT; CDR3aa: CASSQDGLGLARDTQYF
j_gene: TRBJ1-6; v_gene: TRBV7-3; abundance: -; d_gene: -; CDR3nt: TGTGCCAGCAGCTCGTATGGCTCCTATAATTCACCCCTCCACTTT; CDR3aa: CASSSYGSYNSPLHF
j_gene: TRBJ2-7; v_gene: TRBV9; abundance: -; d_gene: -; CDR3nt: TGTGCCAGCAGCTTCGGGACTCTCAACGAGCAGTACTTC; CDR3aa: CASSFGTLNEQYF
j_gene: TRBJ1-2; v_gene: TRBV5-1; abundance: -; d_gene: -; CDR3nt: TGCGCCAGCAGCGCCTCCTCTGGCTATGGCTACACCTTC; CDR3aa: CASSASSGYGYTF